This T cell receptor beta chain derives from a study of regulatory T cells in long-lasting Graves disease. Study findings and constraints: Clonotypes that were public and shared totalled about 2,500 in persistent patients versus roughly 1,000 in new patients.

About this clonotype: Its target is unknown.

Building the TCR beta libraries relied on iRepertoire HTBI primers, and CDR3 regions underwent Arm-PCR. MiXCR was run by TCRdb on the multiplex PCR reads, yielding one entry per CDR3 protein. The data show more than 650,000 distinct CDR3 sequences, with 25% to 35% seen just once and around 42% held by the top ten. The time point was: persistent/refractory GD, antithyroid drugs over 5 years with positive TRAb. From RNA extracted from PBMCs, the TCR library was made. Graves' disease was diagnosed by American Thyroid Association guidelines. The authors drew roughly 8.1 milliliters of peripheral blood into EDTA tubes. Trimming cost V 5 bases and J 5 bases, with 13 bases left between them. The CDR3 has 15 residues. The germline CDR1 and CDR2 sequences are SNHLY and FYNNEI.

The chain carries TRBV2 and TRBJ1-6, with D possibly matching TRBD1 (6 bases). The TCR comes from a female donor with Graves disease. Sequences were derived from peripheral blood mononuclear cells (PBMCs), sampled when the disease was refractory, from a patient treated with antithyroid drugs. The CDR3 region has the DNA TGTGCCAGCAGTCCCCGGACAGACAATAATTCACCCCTCCACTTT. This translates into CASSPRTDNNSPLHF.